This TCR beta chain was recorded in a study of beta chain features in type 1 diabetes. The isolated RNA, all of it, was reverse transcribed, so expressed TCRB transcripts were what got sequenced. Only in-frame clones appear in the TCRdb table, and some are missing; sequencing was by immunoSEQ multiplex PCR. Altogether about 160,000 clones are present, approximately 8.1% being singletons, with the ten largest covering about 0.6%. As regards this clone: Its antigen is as yet unknown.

Study-level results: Naive, central memory and Treg TCRB repertoires seemed to resemble each other more closely in patients than they did in healthy donors. Possible PCR preference for shorter templates applied equally to patients and controls.

The sample comprised central memory CD4+ T cells from blood. This receptor was taken from a man younger than 35 in good health.

Here the CDR3 reads CASSVETGTYEQYF. The CDR3, as DNA: TGTGCCAGCAGTGTAGAGACAGGGACATACGAGCAGTACTTC. This chain uses TRBV2 with TRBJ2-5, with TRBD1 identical over 7 bases. The J call could be wrong; TRBJ2-7 is a better fit for the DNA end. CDR1 is SNHLY and CDR2 is FYNNEI in the germline V gene. The CDR3 has 14 residues.